This TCR beta chain was recovered during a study of blood T cell repertoires in COVID-19. In the original workflow: Scientists estimated how many nucleated cells there were by amplifying reference gene primers. Libraries were prepared by immunoSEQ multiplex PCR; TCRdb keeps only in-frame clonotypes and omits some of them. V and J calls and clone size follow that table, whereas D and trimming were derived from the DNA. The sample holds 150,000 to 200,000 clones, more than 70% seen once. Participants were aged 18 to 89 years from roughly 25 US areas. This CDR3 is built from 13 residues. V shed 4 bases and J shed 5 bases, with 12 bases lying between them. CDR1 and CDR2 (germline): SGHRS, YFSETQ.

Sequencing was performed on PBMCs or T cells enriched from blood (not recorded which). The clonotype comes from a woman under 40 who had recovered from COVID-19. The rearrangement joins TRBV5-1 to TRBJ2-5; the D gene is possibly TRBD1 (6 bases). CDR3 DNA sequence: TGCGCCAGCAGCCGGAACAGGGAGGAGACCCAGTACTTC. Translating gives CASSRNREETQYF. The variable domain in full, completed from reference TRBV5-1 and TRBJ2-5, reads KAGVTQTPRYLIKTRGQQVTLSCSPISGHRSVSWYQQTPGQGLQFLFEYFSETQRNKGNFPGRFSGRQFSNSRSEMNVSTLELGDSALYLCASSRNREETQYFGPGTRLLVL.